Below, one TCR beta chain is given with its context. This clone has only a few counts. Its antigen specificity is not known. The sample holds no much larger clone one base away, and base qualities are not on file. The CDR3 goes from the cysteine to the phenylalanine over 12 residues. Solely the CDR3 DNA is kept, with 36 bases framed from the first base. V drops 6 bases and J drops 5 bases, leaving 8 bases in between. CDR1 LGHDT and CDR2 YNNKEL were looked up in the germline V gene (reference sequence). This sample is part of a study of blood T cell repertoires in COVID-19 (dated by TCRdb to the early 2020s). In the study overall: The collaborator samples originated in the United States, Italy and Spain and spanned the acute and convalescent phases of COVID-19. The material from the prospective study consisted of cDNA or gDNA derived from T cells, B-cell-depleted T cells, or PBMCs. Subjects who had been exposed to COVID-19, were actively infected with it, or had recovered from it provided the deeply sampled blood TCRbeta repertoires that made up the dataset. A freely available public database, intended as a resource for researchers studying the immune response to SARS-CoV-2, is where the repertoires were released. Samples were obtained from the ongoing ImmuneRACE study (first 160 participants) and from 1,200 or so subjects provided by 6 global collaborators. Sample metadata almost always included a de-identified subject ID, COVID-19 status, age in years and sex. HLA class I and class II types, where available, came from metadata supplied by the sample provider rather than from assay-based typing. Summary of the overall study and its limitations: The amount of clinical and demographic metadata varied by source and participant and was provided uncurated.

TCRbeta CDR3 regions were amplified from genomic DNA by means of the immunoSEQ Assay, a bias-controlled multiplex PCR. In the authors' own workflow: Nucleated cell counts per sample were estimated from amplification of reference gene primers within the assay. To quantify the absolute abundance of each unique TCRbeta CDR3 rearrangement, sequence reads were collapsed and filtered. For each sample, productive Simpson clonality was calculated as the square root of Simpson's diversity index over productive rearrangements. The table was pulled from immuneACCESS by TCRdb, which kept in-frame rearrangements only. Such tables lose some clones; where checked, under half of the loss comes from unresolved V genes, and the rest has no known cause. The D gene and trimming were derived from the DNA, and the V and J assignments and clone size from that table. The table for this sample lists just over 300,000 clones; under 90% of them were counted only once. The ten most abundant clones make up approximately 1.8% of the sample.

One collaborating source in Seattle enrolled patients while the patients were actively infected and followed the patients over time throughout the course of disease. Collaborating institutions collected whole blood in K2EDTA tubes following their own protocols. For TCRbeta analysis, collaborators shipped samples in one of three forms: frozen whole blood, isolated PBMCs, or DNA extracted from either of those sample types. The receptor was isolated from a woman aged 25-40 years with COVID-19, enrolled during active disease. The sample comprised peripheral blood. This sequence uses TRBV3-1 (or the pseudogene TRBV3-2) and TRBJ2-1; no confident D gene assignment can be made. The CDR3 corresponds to CASSPSHNEQFF. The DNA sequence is TGTGCCAGCAGTCCCTCTCACAATGAGCAGTTCTTC.